Listed below are T cell receptor beta chains from one sample, sequenced in a study of cytomegalovirus exposure and HLA in healthy donors. Data came from immunoSEQ multiplex PCR; TCRdb stores just in-frame clones and leaves some out. The profile shows 190,000 or so clones, about 80% of them singletons. The sample comprised PBMCs. All receptors derive from a boy aged 5-17 years in good health and CMV-seronegative. Both conserved end residues are part of each CDR3. A D gene is named only where the DNA matches it firmly. Where a row states a size, it is once, few, many or the class of an expanded clone; other rows omit it.

CDR3 DNA,CDR3 protein,J gene,D gene,V gene,clone size
TGTGCCAGCAGCCAAGACTGGGCTAGCGACAACACAGATACGCAGTATTTT,CASSQDWASDNTDTQYF,TRBJ2-3,.,TRBV4-2,.
TGTGCCTGGAGTGGGGAGGGGAACATTCAGTACTTC,CAWSGEGNIQYF,TRBJ2-4,TRBD2,TRBV30,.
TGCGCCAGCAGCCTGAGCGCGAAGACAGAGGTTAACTATGGCTACACCTTC,CASSLSAKTEVNYGYTF,TRBJ1-2,.,TRBV5-1,.
TGTGCCAGTAGTATTCGGGACAGGAGTCATTTT,CASSIRDRSHF,TRBJ2-3,TRBD1,TRBV19,.
TGTGCCAGCGAGGACAGGGTCCAAGAGACCCAGTACTTC,CASEDRVQETQYF,TRBJ2-5,TRBD1,TRBV25-1,once
TGTGCCAGTAGTATAGGAGCAGGGGGAGACACTGAAGCTTTCTTT,CASSIGAGGDTEAFF,TRBJ1-1,TRBD1,TRBV19,once
TGTGCCAGCAGCTTAGTAGCGGTTAATCAGCCCCAGCATTTT,CASSLVAVNQPQHF,TRBJ1-5,.,TRBV7-2,few
TGTGCCAGCAGCTTACGAGGAATGGGAGAGACCCAGTACTTC,CASSLRGMGETQYF,TRBJ2-5,.,TRBV7-3,.
TGTGCCAGCAGTTTTCCCGACAGGGGAACTGAAGCTTTCTTT,CASSFPDRGTEAFF,TRBJ1-1,TRBD1,TRBV7-9,.
TGTGCCAGCAGCGCTTGGGAACAGGGCTCCTACGAGCAGTACTTC,CASSAWEQGSYEQYF,TRBJ2-7,.,TRBV9,once
TGTGCCAGCAGCCCTAGTGGGGACAGGAGAATTTCCGAGCAGTACTTC,CASSPSGDRRISEQYF,TRBJ2-7,TRBD1,TRBV11-3,.
TGTGCCAGCAGCTTAGGAGGGGAGCAGTTCTTC,CASSLGGEQFF,TRBJ2-1,.,TRBV7-2,.
TGTGCCAGCAGCTCCTTATCGGGACTAGCCGGGCTCAATGAGCAGTTCTTC,CASSSLSGLAGLNEQFF,TRBJ2-1,TRBD2,TRBV11-2,few
TGTGCCAGCTCACCGTCTATTAATAGCAATCAGCCCCAGCATTTT,CASSPSINSNQPQHF,TRBJ1-5,.,TRBV18,.
TGTGCCAGCAGCTTAGCCCTAGCGGGACTCACATACAATGAGCAGTTCTTC,CASSLALAGLTYNEQFF,TRBJ2-1,TRBD2,TRBV7-2,.
TGTGCCAGTAGTAGAGGCCTTAATGAAAAACTGTTTTTT,CASSRGLNEKLFF,TRBJ1-4,.,TRBV19,.
TGTGCCAGCAGCCGCGCAGGGGGCGCCTCTGAAGCTTTCTTT,CASSRAGGASEAFF,TRBJ1-1,TRBD1,TRBV7-2,once
TGCGCCAGCAGCCAAGTAGCGGGGAGAGGCGGGGAGCTGTTTTTT,CASSQVAGRGGELFF,TRBJ2-2,TRBD2,TRBV4-3,.
TGTGCCAGCAGTGCTAGCGGGGGGTACAATGAGCAGTTCTTC,CASSASGGYNEQFF,TRBJ2-1,TRBD2,TRBV9,.
TGCAGCGTTAGATTGGACAGGGGAACGTCTGAAGCTTTCTTT,CSVRLDRGTSEAFF,TRBJ1-1,TRBD1,TRBV29-1,.
TGTGCCAGCAGCTTATCGGGAATTAATTCACCCCTCCACTTT,CASSLSGINSPLHF,TRBJ1-6,.,TRBV7-3,few
TGTTCCAGCAGCTTAGTTTCAGGGGACAGCAATCAGCCCCAGCATTTT,CSSSLVSGDSNQPQHF,TRBJ1-5,.,TRBV7-9,once
TGTGCCAGCAGCTTAGTACATAGAGGGACTGAAGCTTTCTTT,CASSLVHRGTEAFF,TRBJ1-1,.,TRBV7-2,.
TGTTCCAGCAGCTTTATCGGGGGAATGAACACTGAAGCTTTCTTT,CSSSFIGGMNTEAFF,TRBJ1-1,.,TRBV7-9,.
TGTGCCAGCAGCGCGAGGGAGGACGTTGGAAACACCATATATTTT,CASSAREDVGNTIYF,TRBJ1-3,.,TRBV9,few
TGTGCCAGTAGTTCGAGTCGGATCGGACTACCCCTCCACTTT,CASSSSRIGLPLHF,TRBJ1-6,.,TRBV19,.
TGTGCCAGCAGCTTAGGAAGGGGGAGCGGCTACACCTTC,CASSLGRGSGYTF,TRBJ1-2,.,TRBV5-6,.
TGTGCCAGCAGTGGGACAGGGGGCTCCAGCACAGATACGCAGTATTTT,CASSGTGGSSTDTQYF,TRBJ2-3,TRBD1,TRBV6-1,.
TGTGCCAGCGCTGTAGCGGGAGGGCCAGGCGGGGAGCTGTTTTTT,CASAVAGGPGGELFF,TRBJ2-2,TRBD2,TRBV6-1,few
TGTGCCAGCAGTGGGGGGACAGCCACAGATACGCAGTATTTT,CASSGGTATDTQYF,TRBJ2-3,TRBD1,TRBV6-4,.
TGTGCCAGCAGCTTTGACAGGGCCTACTATGGCTACACCTTC,CASSFDRAYYGYTF,TRBJ1-2,TRBD1,TRBV5-4,once
TGTGCCAGCAGGTCCCGAGGGCGTGAGAACTTC,CASRSRGRENF,TRBJ2-5,.,TRBV6-5,.
TGCAGCGCCTTCCCGGAGTATCGTGCTGAAGCTTTCTTT,CSAFPEYRAEAFF,TRBJ1-1,.,TRBV29-1,.